Presented here are 3 T cell receptor beta chains from one specimen sequenced in a study of cytomegalovirus exposure and HLA in healthy donors listed by TCRdb under 2017. Library preparation was by the immunoSEQ multiplex PCR assay. The multiplex PCR relied on a mix of 60 forward primers for TCR Vbeta segments and 13 reverse primers for TCR Jbeta segments. TCRdb re-hosts the immuneACCESS table, in-frame sequences only. Its copies lack some clones; in the studies checked, an unresolved V gene accounts for under half of them, and the cause for the rest is not known. The sample profile shows over 150,000 clones; around 80% of them were found once. The ten top clones hold about 1.6% of the sample. Sequencing used PBMCs. The receptors were gathered from a girl aged 10 to 17 in good health and CMV-seropositive.

The V call is TRBV4-1, the J call TRBJ1-1; D not resolved. The CDR3 sequence is 16 residues long. Between the trimmed V and J ends, which lost 2 bases and 1 base, there was a span of 14 bases. Per germline, CDR1 MGHRA and CDR2 YSYEKL. CDR3 in amino acids: CASSQILRNKNTEAFF. The CDR3 DNA follows: TGCGCCAGCAGCCAAATTCTCAGGAACAAGAACACTGAAGCTTTCTTT.

The rearrangement uses TRBV29-1 and TRBJ2-3; no clear D. This CDR3 has 13 amino acids. Trimming stripped 4 bases from V and 4 bases from J, with 12 bases between. Germline V CDR1 and CDR2: SQVTM, ANQGSEA. CDR3 coding DNA: TGCAGCGTTGCCGCCTCGCAGGCAGATACGCAGTATTTT. Its translation is CSVAASQADTQYF.

This chain uses TRBV19 with TRBJ1-1; 8 bases map to TRBD1. The CDR3 sequence is 14 residues long. Looked up from germline, CDR1 is LNHDA and CDR2 is SQIVND (reference sequence). V shed 10 bases, J shed 4 bases, and the junction held 11 bases outside the gene matches. The CDR3 DNA reads as TGTGCCACCACCCGTGGACAGGGTGGCACTGAAGCTTTCTTT. This gives the protein CATTRGQGGTEAFF. The entire variable domain, with the rest obtained from reference TRBV19 and TRBJ1-1, is as follows: DGGITQSPKYLFRKEGQNVTLSCEQNLNHDAMYWYRQDPGQGLRLIYYSQIVNDFQKGDIAEGYSVSREKKESFPLTVTSAQKNPTAFYLCATTRGQGGTEAFFGQGTRLTVV.